Sequencing of this TCR beta chain was carried out in a study of blood T cell repertoires in COVID-19. As for the study in general: Samples came from the United States, Italy and Spain, spanning acute and convalescent COVID-19. Sources were T cells, B-cell-depleted T cells, or PBMCs; the material itself was cDNA or gDNA.

Profiled with immunoSEQ multiplex PCR; TCRdb holds only in-frame clones, not every one. Among some 150,000 clones listed, over 60% were seen once. What was sequenced was peripheral blood. This clonotype was obtained from a man aged 80 or over with acute or convalescent COVID-19.

The CDR3 here is CAWSLSGGGNYGYTF. The CDR3 DNA sequence: TGTGCCTGGAGCCTTTCTGGAGGGGGCAACTATGGCTACACCTTC. The chain uses TRBV30 and TRBJ1-2, with 7 bases identical to TRBD1. Germline values: CDR1 GTSNPN, CDR2 SVGIG (reference sequence). The CDR3 extends over 15 amino acids. The ends lost 3 bases at V and 2 bases at J; junction bases unmatched: 9.